This entry concerns a single TCR beta chain. Its matching antigen is unknown. CD4+ cells were split into CD45RA+ naive and CD45RA-negative memory subsets. The germline CDR1 and CDR2 sequences are SGHTA and FQGNSA. Trimming pared 5 bases from V and 9 bases from J, leaving 17 bases between. This CDR3 spans 14 amino acids. Only in-frame clones appear in the TCRdb table, and some are missing; sequencing was by immunoSEQ multiplex PCR. This sample yields roughly 2.5 million clones, of which roughly 92% are seen a single time; more than 0.12% belongs to the top ten. The entry originates in a study of shared clonotypes between healthy human individuals. Whole-study findings and limits: Generation of non-shared clonotypes was less probable than generation of clonotypes shared by all four donors.

This TCR was sampled from a young man in good health. Sequenced sample: naive CD4+ T cells sorted from blood. Subset described: CD45RA+ positively selected. This sequence joins TRBV7-2 and TRBJ1-5; D remains unclear. The CDR3 DNA reads TGTGCCAGCAGCCCTCGGACTTCTTTAGGGCCCCAGCATTTT. Translating gives CASSPRTSLGPQHF. Supplemented by reference TRBV7-2 and TRBJ1-5, the full variable domain reads GAGVSQSPSNKVTEKGKDVELRCDPISGHTALYWYRQSLGQGLEFLIYFQGNSAPDKSGLPSDRFSAERTGGSVSTLTIQRTQQEDSAVYLCASSPRTSLGPQHFGDGTRLSIL.